This T cell receptor beta chain was found in a study of PD-L1 blockade in urothelial cancer. Study-level information: Researchers looked at the blood 3 weeks (second dose) and 6 weeks after treatment began.

This CDR3 spans 14 amino acids. Assay used: immunoSEQ multiplex PCR; TCRdb lists only in-frame clones, some missing. The table includes tens of thousands of clones, more than 70% detected once. Described time point: peripheral blood 6 weeks after treatment start. V is TRBV12-1 and J is TRBJ1-1. TRBV12-1 is shown as a pseudogene. The sequence came from a man aged 60-69 years with urothelial cancer. This specimen consisted of PBMCs, obtained around atezolizumab (anti-PD-L1) treatment. This CDR3 reads CASSFYEIYTEAFF. CDR3 DNA: TGTGCCAGCAGCTTTTATGAGATCTACACTGAAGCTTTCTTT.